This entry lists 23 T cell receptor beta chains sequenced from one sample in a study of cytomegalovirus exposure and HLA in healthy donors. The PCR had 60 Vbeta and 13 Jbeta primers. Here immunoSEQ multiplex PCR was the method, and the copy in TCRdb shows in-frame clones only, minus some. The data show more than 95,000 clones, 74% seen once. Sequencing was performed on PBMCs. These receptors came from a woman between 50 and 59 years old in good health and CMV-seropositive.

This clone was counted once. The chain has TRBV11-3 and TRBJ2-3; possibly TRBD1 for D (5 bases). V lost 1 base, J lost 6 bases, and 23 bases lay in between. This CDR3 spans 18 amino acids. The germline V gene encodes CDR1 SGHNT and CDR2 YENEEA. CDR3 DNA: TGTGCCAGCAGCTTAGCTAGGCAGGGCACAAGGGTTCCGGATACGCAGTATTTT. Its translation: CASSLARQGTRVPDTQYF.

V and J are TRBV18 and TRBJ1-5, with D hard to call. CDR1 KGHSH and CDR2 LQKENI come from the germline V gene. CDR3 length: 13 amino acids. The V and J ends lost 5 bases and 6 bases respectively, with 11 bases between them. Written as DNA, the CDR3 is TGTGCCAGCTCAACAGAGCCTTTTCAGCCCCAGCATTTT. Residues: CASSTEPFQPQHF.

V usage is TRBV4-1 and J usage is TRBJ1-1, with D possibly matching TRBD1 (5 bases). The germline gives CDR1 MGHRA, CDR2 YSYEKL. The CDR3 runs 14 residues. V lost 0 bases and J 1 base, leaving 6 bases between the germline ends. The CDR3 nucleotides are TGCGCCAGCAGCCAAGAGGGGCCGAACACTGAAGCTTTCTTT. This translates into CASSQEGPNTEAFF.

J is TRBJ1-5 and V is TRBV7-8; 7 bases fit TRBD1. CDR1 and CDR2 (germline): SGHVS, FQNEAQ. Losses at the gene ends were 3 bases for V and 0 bases for J; bases not matched to a gene: 5. The CDR3 runs 16 residues. The CDR3 sequence: CASSFDRVGSNQPQHF. CDR3 bases: TGTGCCAGCAGCTTTGACAGGGTGGGTAGCAATCAGCCCCAGCATTTT.

This clone occurred a few times. The chain is built from TRBV10-3 and TRBJ1-1, with 7 bases aligning to TRBD1. CDR1 is ENHRY and CDR2 is SYGVKD in the germline V gene. This CDR3 spans 16 amino acids. V was clipped by 2 bases and J by 1 base; unmatched bases: 7. Written as DNA, the CDR3 is TGTGCCATCAGTGAGCGAACGACAGGGCCGAACACTGAAGCTTTCTTT. This translates into CAISERTTGPNTEAFF.

The chain couples TRBV5-6 to TRBJ2-7, with a weak D call TRBD2 (5 bases). This CDR3 is 13 amino acids long. Trimming shortened V by 1 base and J by 5 bases, and 10 bases separated the two germline ends. Looked up from germline, CDR1 is SGHDT and CDR2 is YYEEEE. The DNA for the CDR3 is TGTGCCAGCAGCTTGCGAGGGCTACACGAGCAGTACTTC. Amino acids: CASSLRGLHEQYF.

The V call is TRBV6-1, the J call TRBJ1-1; D unresolved. The germline CDR1 and CDR2 sequences are MNHNS and SASEGT. The CDR3 spans 11 residues. Trimming left V 7 bases short and J 0 bases short, with 3 bases between. CDR3 protein: CASTLNTEAFF. The CDR3, as DNA: TGTGCCAGCACTCTGAACACTGAAGCTTTCTTT.

This clone was observed a few times. The chain employs TRBV11-2 and TRBJ1-2; D is perhaps TRBD1 (5 bases). The CDR3 contains 13 residues. From germline, CDR1 is SGHAT and CDR2 FQNNGV. V lost 4 bases, J lost 3 bases, and 9 bases lay in between. As DNA, the CDR3 is TGTGCCAGCAGCTCCGACAGAGACTATGGCTACACCTTC. This translates into CASSSDRDYGYTF.

This chain joins TRBV6-5 and TRBJ1-2; 8 bases map to TRBD1. After removal of 6 bases from V and 4 bases from J, the junction contained 7 bases not matched to a gene. The CDR3 sequence is 14 residues long. The germline gives CDR1 MNHEY, CDR2 SVGAGI. CDR3 nucleotides: TGTGCCAGCAGGCCGCAGGGGGCGGGCTATGGCTACACCTTC. Translation gives CASRPQGAGYGYTF.

V usage is TRBV4-2 and J usage is TRBJ1-2; D unclear. The V end was cut by 0 bases, the J end by 0 bases, with 14 bases between. Per the germline V gene, CDR1 is LGHNA and CDR2 is YNFKEQ. This CDR3 contains 17 residues. The CDR3 nucleotides read TGTGCCAGCAGCCAAGAGACTGGACTTCAAACTAACTATGGCTACACCTTC. This gives the protein CASSQETGLQTNYGYTF.

This clone was detected a few times. V is TRBV4-3 and J is TRBJ1-1, with no clear D. The CDR3 contains 15 residues. Looked up from germline, CDR1 is LGHNA and CDR2 is YSLEER. V was pared by 4 bases and J by 0 bases, with 12 bases between. Written as DNA, the CDR3 is TGCGCCAGCAGCCCTAATTGGAGCATGAACACTGAAGCTTTCTTT. Translated: CASSPNWSMNTEAFF.

This sequence joins TRBV2 and TRBJ1-4; D unresolved. CDR3 size: 15 residues. CDR1 and CDR2 (germline): SNHLY, FYNNEI. V shed 5 bases and J shed 1 base, with 11 bases lying between them. CDR3 residues: CASSPLSGTNEKLFF. The CDR3 DNA follows: TGTGCCAGCAGTCCATTATCGGGAACTAATGAAAAACTGTTTTTT.

In its sample, this clone was seen a few times. The chain links TRBV30 to TRBJ1-2; D possibly corresponds to TRBD1 (5 bases). Trimming pared 3 bases from V and 7 bases from J, leaving 9 bases between. This CDR3 contains 11 residues. Germline V CDR1 and CDR2: GTSNPN, SVGIG (reference sequence). The DNA of the CDR3 is TGTGCCTGGAGCAGGACATTTGGCTACACCTTC. Encoded protein: CAWSRTFGYTF. The full variable domain, completed using reference TRBV30 and TRBJ1-2, is SQTIHQWPATLVQPVGSPLSLECTVEGTSNPNLYWYRQAAGRGLQLLFYSVGIGQISSEVPQNLSASRPQDRQFILSSKKLLLSDSGFYLCAWSRTFGYTFGSGTRLTVV.

The J gene is TRBJ1-1, the V gene TRBV11-2; D ambiguous. Trimming pared 1 base from V and 0 bases from J, leaving 9 bases between. This CDR3 comprises 15 residues. Germline values: CDR1 SGHAT, CDR2 FQNNGV. CDR3 protein: CASSLGASMNTEAFF. DNA of the CDR3: TGTGCCAGCAGCTTAGGGGCCAGCATGAACACTGAAGCTTTCTTT.

CDR3 residues: CASSFGGNQPQHF. The CDR3 region has the DNA TGTGCCAGCAGCTTCGGGGGCAATCAGCCCCAGCATTTT. The chain carries TRBV7-2 and TRBJ1-5; D ambiguous. The CDR3 sequence is 13 residues long. Deletions cut 3 bases from V and 2 bases from J, with 5 bases between. Germline V gene sequence: CDR1 SGHTA, CDR2 FQGNSA.

CDR3 region: CASSYSREWGYEQYF. The CDR3 DNA is TGTGCCAGCAGTTACTCGAGGGAATGGGGCTACGAGCAGTACTTC. The chain carries TRBV6-5 and TRBJ2-7, with D perhaps matching TRBD2 (5 bases). Germline V gene data show CDR1 as MNHEY and CDR2 as SVGAGI. V was pared by 0 bases and J by 3 bases, with 12 bases between. The CDR3 spans 15 residues.

This sequence joins TRBV27 and TRBJ2-6; 10 nucleotides match TRBD2. Germline lookup yields CDR1 MNHEY and CDR2 SMNVEV (reference sequence). The CDR3 sequence is 18 residues long. Unmatched junction bases numbered 4, after V lost 2 bases and J lost 0 bases. The CDR3 DNA follows: TGTGCCAGCAGTTTAAGACTAGCGGGCTACTCTGGGGCCAACGTCCTGACTTTC. Translation: CASSLRLAGYSGANVLTF.

The chain links TRBV5-4 to TRBJ2-2; 7 bases match TRBD1. CDR3 length: 18 residues. Germline CDR1 SGHNT, CDR2 YYREEE (reference sequence). V shed 0 bases and J 5 bases; nucleotides not matched to a gene: 13. The CDR3, as DNA: TGTGCCAGCAGCTTGGGGACAGGACCCACGAGTGGGACCGGGGAGCTGTTTTTT. Protein sequence: CASSLGTGPTSGTGELFF.

The chain recombines TRBV4-3 with TRBJ1-4; no reliable D call. Trimming took 3 bases from V and 5 from J, leaving 13 bases between them. There are 15 residues in the CDR3. Germline loops: CDR1 LGHNA, CDR2 YSLEER. As DNA, the CDR3 is TGCGCCAGCAGCCAGGGAGCCGGGCAAAATGAAAAACTGTTTTTT. Protein sequence: CASSQGAGQNEKLFF.

This clone was seen only once. The V gene is TRBV9, the J gene TRBJ2-3; TRBD2 might be the D (5 bases). Germline-derived CDR1 and CDR2 are SGDLS and YYNGEE. The CDR3 length is 16 residues. V lost 2 bases and J lost 6, with 19 bases in between. The CDR3, as DNA: TGTGCCAGCAGCGTCGAAGAAGAGGCTCGAGGGGATACGCAGTATTTT. Translating gives CASSVEEEARGDTQYF.

V gene TRBV5-4 combines with J gene TRBJ2-3; D gene ambiguous. In germline, CDR1 is SGHNT, CDR2 YYREEE (reference sequence). The CDR3 sequence is 15 residues long. V gave up 2 bases and J gave up 0 bases, with 10 bases separating them. CDR3 sequence (DNA): TGTGCCAGCAGCTTTGGCCTAGGCAGCACAGATACGCAGTATTTT. Translation gives CASSFGLGSTDTQYF. Full variable domain (missing parts from reference TRBV5-4 and TRBJ2-3): ETGVTQSPTHLIKTRGQQVTLRCSSQSGHNTVSWYQQALGQGPQFIFQYYREEENGRGNFPPRFSGLQFPNYSSELNVNALELDDSALYLCASSFGLGSTDTQYFGPGTRLTVL.

The gene calls are TRBV14 and TRBJ2-1; 10 nucleotides align to TRBD2. The junction had 12 bases not matched to a gene; V was cut back by 4 bases and J by 9 bases. This CDR3 is 16 amino acids long. Germline V gene data show CDR1 as SGHDN and CDR2 as FVKESK. The CDR3 DNA follows: TGTGCCAGCAGCCCATTCGCAGCGGGAGGGCATACTGAGCAGTTCTTC. Protein product: CASSPFAAGGHTEQFF.

This CDR3 reads CASKGQGGVYEQYF. In DNA, the CDR3 is TGTGCCAGCAAAGGACAGGGGGGAGTATACGAGCAGTACTTC. This chain links TRBV2 with TRBJ2-7; 10 bases align to TRBD1. This CDR3 is built from 14 residues. CDR1 and CDR2 from the germline V gene are SNHLY and FYNNEI. The V segment lost 7 bases and the J segment 4 bases; nucleotides outside the gene matches: 7.